This T cell receptor (beta chain) emerged from a study of blood T cell repertoires in COVID-19. The trim removed 6 bases at V and 0 bases at J, leaving 7 bases unmatched. CDR3 length: 15 amino acids. Per germline, CDR1 LNHDA and CDR2 SQIVND (reference sequence). Per the original data handling: Reference gene primer amplification gave nucleated cell count estimates. Data came from immunoSEQ multiplex PCR; TCRdb stores just in-frame clones and leaves some out. V and J calls and clone size are those listed in that table; D and trimming were worked out from the DNA. Of about 70,000 clones listed, 70% to 80% are singletons.

This chain links TRBV19 with TRBJ2-5; TRBD2 matches at 7 bases. Sequences were obtained from peripheral blood. The TCR comes from a human donor in a cohort sampled during active COVID-19. CDR3 in amino acids: CASSGGEGYQETQYF. The CDR3 DNA reads TGTGCCAGTAGCGGCGGGGAGGGCTACCAAGAGACCCAGTACTTC.